A selection of T cell receptor beta chains follows, all from one sample in a study of blood T cell repertoires in COVID-19. The method was immunoSEQ multiplex PCR; TCRdb's version includes in-frame clones alone and lacks a portion of them. The data show around 220,000 clones, approximately 90% seen once. The specimen was peripheral blood. These receptors came from a woman aged 40-49 years who had recovered from COVID-19. Both conserved end residues are trimmed from each CDR3. Some rows mark clone size as missing; the rest say once, few, many or name a class of expanded clone.

J,size,V,CDR3
TRBJ1-5,.,TRBV6-6,ASRRTGTLGQPQH
TRBJ2-2,.,TRBV14,ASSERLQGSITGELF
TRBJ2-7,.,TRBV6-2/TRBV6-3,ASSYSSGGSSPYEQY
TRBJ2-4,.,TRBV5-8,ASSLTGAKNIQY
TRBJ2-1,many,TRBV5-6,ASSLRDRGLNEQF
TRBJ2-7,.,TRBV5-1,ASSLGEDYSEQY
TRBJ2-3,.,TRBV27,ASSFRSTDTQY
TRBJ2-5,.,TRBV11-2,ASSQQGAGETQY
TRBJ1-2,.,TRBV29-1,SVDRGPMRYGYT
TRBJ1-6,.,TRBV4-1,ASSQAVYNSPLH
TRBJ2-1,.,TRBV19,ASSFKAESSYNEQF
TRBJ1-2,.,TRBV3-1/TRBV3-2,ASSRTQGSSNYGYT
TRBJ1-2,.,TRBV7-2,ASSLQPVKGQGAYGYT
TRBJ2-3,.,TRBV5-1,ASSWTARTDTQY
TRBJ2-3,.,TRBV5-1,ASSLGRGGTDTQY
TRBJ2-2,.,TRBV4-2,ASSQGRLAGVYTGELF
TRBJ1-2,.,TRBV7-9,ASSLGTGTGVYGYT
TRBJ2-6,.,TRBV9,ASSVGQGNGANVLT
TRBJ2-3,.,TRBV29-1,SHPARAASTDTQY
TRBJ1-5,.,TRBV19,ASSIQNSNQPQH
TRBJ1-4,.,TRBV5-4,ASSPGSDGPPTNEKLF
TRBJ2-5,once,TRBV4-3,ASSQDLGQWETQY
TRBJ2-7,once,TRBV19,ASSIMAGVYEQY
.,.,TRBV6-5,ASSYSKILTQSQH
TRBJ2-3,.,TRBV2,ASSLRQGMGY
TRBJ1-5,.,TRBV6-4,ASSGPGSGSNQPQH
TRBJ1-4,.,TRBV11-1,ASSPDSPGGEKLF
TRBJ2-7,few,TRBV4-2,ASSQEAQIEYEQY
TRBJ2-2,.,TRBV3-1/TRBV3-2,ASSQETSGRTSGELF
TRBJ1-5,.,TRBV6-5,ASSPQGISNQPQH
TRBJ2-5,once,TRBV9,ASSVGRGREETQY
TRBJ2-3,.,TRBV4-3,ASSQDTGGTDTQY
TRBJ1-5,.,TRBV6-5,ASSYSRTGRNQPQH
TRBJ2-3,.,TRBV14,ASSLTSGSTDTQY
TRBJ2-5,few,TRBV7-2,ASSRRRGGSWETQY
TRBJ1-4,once,TRBV28,ASRSSGTNEKLF
TRBJ2-2,.,TRBV6-5,ASRDINTGELF
TRBJ2-3,.,TRBV9,ASSVSGGQNTDTQY
TRBJ2-5,.,TRBV6-2/TRBV6-3,ASSYGTSSETQY
TRBJ2-1,few,TRBV9,ASSARTGAYNEQF
TRBJ1-4,.,TRBV30,AWSPRKQGVKLF
TRBJ2-7,once,TRBV5-8,ASSLLGQGAYEQY
TRBJ2-7,.,TRBV29-1,SVEVPQGSSYEQY
TRBJ2-5,.,TRBV19,ASSGARTTRPFQETQY
TRBJ2-7,.,TRBV30,ACLGLTYEQY
TRBJ2-2,.,TRBV4-1,ASDDSGTNTGELF
TRBJ2-7,few,TRBV7-6,ASSPDDRGYEQY
TRBJ1-1,.,TRBV19,ASSNPTGGRNTEAF
TRBJ2-1,.,TRBV5-4,ASSWTGVLNEQF
TRBJ1-6,.,TRBV19,ASSFPSRDIYNSPLH
TRBJ2-1,.,TRBV6-2/TRBV6-3,ASSPGTSGNYNEQF
TRBJ2-3,once,TRBV29-1,SVVAGGRTDTQY
TRBJ2-7,.,TRBV28,ASSFGGGREQY
TRBJ2-5,.,TRBV6-2/TRBV6-3,ASSPPQETQY
TRBJ2-2,once,TRBV29-1,SVRTYRESNGELF